The sequence of this T cell receptor beta chain was determined in a study of identical twins. This clonotype has at least ten counts. Its antigen is undetermined. TCRdb re-called the 5' RACE reads with MiXCR, one entry per CDR3 protein. Of 220,000 or so distinct CDR3 sequences in the sample, about 7.3% are singletons; the top ten hold under 4%. Study-wide findings and caveats: Abundant beta clonotypes from cord blood had fewer insertions, unlike memory repertoires, which showed none. Twin pairs had excess sharing that was weaker in beta out-of-frame sequences. Low generation-probability sequences were in excess among twin-shared out-of-frame alpha sequences.

This same sample was also part of a study on yellow fever vaccine responses in identical twins.

Sequencing used memory (CD45RO+) T cells sorted from blood. This receptor was identified in a woman aged 18-29 years in good health.

CDR3: CATSELHEQFF. Here the CDR3 DNA reads TGTGCCACCAGTGAGTTACATGAGCAGTTCTTC. The chain uses TRBV24-1 and TRBJ2-1; D gene unclear. The CDR3 is 11 residues long. Germline V gene sequence: CDR1 KGHDR, CDR2 SFDVKD. V lost 4 bases and J lost 8, with 5 bases in between.